Presented here are 21 T cell receptor beta chains from one specimen sequenced in a study of PD-1 blockade in classical Hodgkin lymphoma. The time point is: cycle 4 day 1 (C4D1), after 6 weeks of nivolumab. Every patient had relapsed following autologous stem cell transplantation, and cohorts differed in brentuximab vedotin exposure. The CD4+ T cells used were purified from thawed PBMCs through magnetic negative selection. Profiled with immunoSEQ multiplex PCR; TCRdb holds only in-frame clones, not every one. Seen here are approximately 11,000 clones, roughly 74% observed once, and the top ten hold around 3.4%. Sequenced material: CD4+ T cells from blood, taken before the fourth cycle of nivolumab. These receptors all come from a human donor with classical Hodgkin lymphoma.

The chain recombines TRBV25-1 with TRBJ2-3; D is uncertain. The V gene lost 3 bases and the J gene lost 2 bases, with 15 bases spanning the gap. The CDR3 has 16 residues. Germline lookup yields CDR1 MGHDK and CDR2 SYGVNS. CDR3 protein: CASSEGLSLITDTQYF. CDR3 nucleotides: TGTGCCAGCAGTGAGGGTCTCTCACTAATCACAGATACGCAGTATTTT.

The V and J genes are TRBV5-4 and TRBJ2-7, with D possibly matching TRBD2 (5 bases). The length of the CDR3 is 15 residues. Trimming cost V 0 bases and J 0 bases, with 10 bases left between them. Germline V gene sequence: CDR1 SGHNT, CDR2 YYREEE (reference sequence). The CDR3 bases are TGTGCCAGCAGCTTGGGGCGGGCCCGCTCCTACGAGCAGTACTTC. This encodes CASSLGRARSYEQYF.

This chain connects TRBV5-4 to TRBJ1-2; D is unresolved. CDR1 SGHNT and CDR2 YYREEE come from the germline V gene (reference sequence). Trimming shortened V by 4 bases and J by 7 bases, and 23 bases separated the two germline ends. This CDR3 has 16 residues. The CDR3 DNA sequence: TGTGCCAGCAGCCAAGACTCCTCCGTAGGGAATGGTGGCTACACCTTC. Translating gives CASSQDSSVGNGGYTF.

This rearrangement joins TRBV9 to TRBJ2-5, with D possibly being TRBD1 (5 bases). Trimming cost V 4 bases and J 5 bases, with 15 bases left between them. This CDR3 contains 14 residues. In germline, CDR1 is SGDLS, CDR2 YYNGEE. The CDR3 loop reads CASSHVKGKETQYF. Written as DNA, the CDR3 is TGTGCCAGCAGCCACGTGAAGGGGAAGGAGACCCAGTACTTC.

The chain uses TRBV5-1 and TRBJ2-7, with 8 nucleotides matching TRBD2. The germline V gene has CDR1 SGHRS and CDR2 YFSETQ. V was clipped by 4 bases and J by 6 bases; unmatched bases: 12. CDR3 length equals 15 residues. This CDR3 is CASSLEAGVRSEQYF. Here the CDR3 DNA reads TGCGCCAGCAGCCTGGAAGCGGGAGTGCGCTCCGAGCAGTACTTC.

The gene calls are TRBV28 and TRBJ1-4; D not certain. The CDR3 spans 11 residues. V dropped 3 bases and J dropped 7 bases, with 3 bases sitting between them. Germline V CDR1 and CDR2: MDHEN, SYDVKM. CDR3 coding DNA: TGTGCCAGCAGTTTGGGTGAAAAACTGTTTTTT. Encoded protein: CASSLGEKLFF.

On this clone: Its ends do not fully match the called genes, so a read error is possible. The rearrangement uses TRBV5-1 and TRBJ2-1; 11 bases match TRBD1. The CDR3 is 15 residues long. Germline CDR1 SGHRS, CDR2 YFSETQ. CDR3 sequence reads: CASRLGQGAYNEQFF. Here the CDR3 DNA reads TGCGCCAGCAGATTGGGACAGGGGGCCTACAATGAGCAGTTCTTC.

This chain joins TRBV30 and TRBJ1-2, with a tentative D call TRBD1 (5 bases). The V end was cut by 2 bases, the J end by 8 bases, with 12 bases between. CDR1 and CDR2 from the germline V gene are GTSNPN and SVGIG (reference sequence). The CDR3 consists of 12 residues. CDR3 amino acids: CAWSRGEGGYTF. CDR3 nucleotide sequence: TGTGCCTGGAGTAGAGGGGAGGGAGGCTACACCTTC.

This clone was seen only a few times. The V gene is TRBV4-1, the J gene TRBJ1-1; 7 bases align to TRBD1. Germline V gene sequence: CDR1 MGHRA, CDR2 YSYEKL. The CDR3 is made up of 16 amino acids. V lost 0 bases to trimming and J lost 2 bases; unmatched junction nucleotides: 6. The CDR3 DNA reads TGCGCCAGCAGCCAAGATGCCTACAGGGGAAACACTGAAGCTTTCTTT. It specifies CASSQDAYRGNTEAFF.

The sample holds a few counts of this clone. J is TRBJ2-7 and V is TRBV27; D is perhaps TRBD1 (6 bases). Germline lookup yields CDR1 MNHEY and CDR2 SMNVEV (reference sequence). The CDR3 sequence is 14 residues long. V gave up 5 bases and J gave up 3 bases, with 14 bases separating them. The CDR3 nucleotides read TGTGCCAGCAGTCCGGACAGCTACCTCTACGAGCAGTACTTC. This encodes CASSPDSYLYEQYF.

The rearrangement joins TRBV5-4 to TRBJ2-2, with D maybe TRBD1 (6 bases). The V gene's germline CDR1 is SGHNT and CDR2 YYREEE (reference sequence). The ends were cut back, 4 bases at V and 1 base at J, with 14 bases in the middle. The length of the CDR3 is 16 residues. This CDR3 reads CASSPNRAVNTGELFF. The CDR3 nucleotides are TGTGCCAGCAGCCCCAACAGGGCAGTGAACACCGGGGAGCTGTTTTTT.

The V call is TRBV23-1, the J call TRBJ2-3; D possibly corresponds to TRBD1 (6 bases). TRBV23-1 is identified as an open reading frame with a role that is uncertain. Trimming shortened V by 10 bases and J by 4 bases, and 9 bases separated the two germline ends. CDR3 size: 11 residues. The CDR3 DNA reads as TGCGCCATACAGGGTTCAGATACGCAGTATTTT. Translation: CAIQGSDTQYF.

This rearrangement joins TRBV30 to TRBJ2-1; 11 bases align to TRBD2. V lost 2 bases and J lost 4; bases outside the gene matches: 7. Germline values: CDR1 GTSNPN, CDR2 SVGIG (reference sequence). The CDR3 is 16 amino acids. CDR3 sequence reads: CAWSSQLAGVYNEQFF. CDR3 nucleotide sequence: TGTGCCTGGAGTTCCCAACTAGCGGGAGTATACAATGAGCAGTTCTTC.

The genes are TRBV6-1 and TRBJ1-6; D gene uncertain. The CDR3 has 15 amino acids. Germline V gene lookup returns CDR1 MNHNS and CDR2 SASEGT. Trimming pared 3 bases from V and 1 base from J, leaving 7 bases between. This CDR3 reads CASSDRGSYNSPLHF. CDR3 sequence (DNA): TGTGCCAGCAGTGATAGAGGTTCCTATAATTCACCCCTCCACTTT.

This clone was counted between two and nine times. The chain has TRBV4-2 and TRBJ2-3; 10 nucleotides line up with TRBD2. CDR1 is LGHNA and CDR2 is YNFKEQ in the germline V gene. V lost 0 bases and J lost 6; bases outside the gene matches: 6. The length of the CDR3 is 16 residues. CDR3 DNA sequence: TGTGCCAGCAGCCAAGAAAGGACTAGCGGTGGGGATACGCAGTATTTT. This gives the protein CASSQERTSGGDTQYF.

The J gene is TRBJ2-7, the V gene TRBV11-2; 9 bases agree with TRBD2. Germline assignment: CDR1 SGHAT and CDR2 FQNNGV. This CDR3 spans 15 amino acids. V shed 7 bases and J 3 bases; nucleotides not matched to a gene: 10. The CDR3 DNA follows: TGTGCCAGCAACTATCGGGCTAGCGGGATCTACGAGCAGTACTTC. Translated: CASNYRASGIYEQYF.

For the CDR3, the DNA is TGTGCCAGCTCACCACCGGGACAGAGCTCTGGAAACACCATATATTTT. Translated, it gives CASSPPGQSSGNTIYF. The V call is TRBV18, the J call TRBJ1-3; TRBD1 aligns across 7 bases. CDR1 is KGHSH and CDR2 is LQKENI in the germline V gene. After removal of 0 bases from V and 0 bases from J, the junction contained 2 bases not matched to a gene. The CDR3 extends over 16 amino acids.

The chain carries TRBV25-1 and TRBJ2-5; 8 bases agree with TRBD2. Germline loops: CDR1 MGHDK, CDR2 SYGVNS. The CDR3 covers 17 residues. J lost 2 bases, V lost 1 base, and 9 bases had no gene match. As DNA, the CDR3 is TGTGCCAGCAGTGAATGGTATTTAGCGGGGATGCAAGAGACCCAGTACTTC. Its protein is CASSEWYLAGMQETQYF. The full variable domain, completed using reference TRBV25-1 and TRBJ2-5, is EADIYQTPRYLVIGTGKKITLECSQTMGHDKMYWYQQDPGMELHLIHYSYGVNSTEKGDLSSESTVSRIRTEHFPLTLESARPSHTSQYLCASSEWYLAGMQETQYFGPGTRLLVL.

The gene calls are TRBV28 and TRBJ2-7; D perhaps matches TRBD1 (6 bases). Trimming cost V 7 bases and J 4 bases, with 14 bases left between them. Looked up from germline, CDR1 is MDHEN and CDR2 is SYDVKM. The CDR3 sequence is 13 residues long. As DNA, the CDR3 is TGTGCCAGCACCCTAGGGGGATCGTACGAGCAGTACTTC. This encodes CASTLGGSYEQYF.

This clone has only a few counts. The rearrangement uses TRBV11-2 and TRBJ2-2; D uncertain. The CDR3 has 14 amino acids. Germline CDR1 SGHAT, CDR2 FQNNGV. The V end lost 3 bases, the J end lost 6 bases, and 11 bases lay between the germline ends. Here the CDR3 DNA reads TGTGCCAGCAGCTTCGTCGATGTGGCCGGGGAGCTGTTTTTT. This codes for CASSFVDVAGELFF.

This clone was detected only once. The rearrangement uses TRBV11-2 and TRBJ2-7; D may match TRBD1 or TRBD2 (5 bases each). The CDR3 covers 13 residues. In germline, CDR1 is SGHAT, CDR2 FQNNGV. The germline V and J ends were trimmed by 5 bases and 4 bases, with 12 bases remaining between them. CDR3 sequence reads: CASSLGTSYEQYF. The DNA for the CDR3 is TGTGCCAGCAGCCTGGGGACCTCATACGAGCAGTACTTC. Supplemented by reference TRBV11-2 and TRBJ2-7, the full variable domain reads EAGVAQSPRYKIIEKRQSVAFWCNPISGHATLYWYQQILGQGPKLLIQFQNNGVVDDSQLPKDRFSAERLKGVDSTLKIQPAKLEDSAVYLCASSLGTSYEQYFGPGTRLTVT.